The sequence of this TCR beta chain was determined in a study of shared clonotypes between healthy human individuals. Study-wide results and caveats: The authors expected sequencing depth to affect clonotype sharing among donors.

As to this clone: Its antigen is currently unknown.

Splitting the CD4+ cells yielded a CD45RA+ naive subset and a CD45RA-negative memory subset. Tens of thousands of T cell genomes (around 200 ng DNA) went into each sorted-subset replicate. Method: immunoSEQ multiplex PCR; TCRdb's copy keeps in-frame clones and lacks some. The sample records about 980,000 clones, roughly 72% being singletons. The V and J ends lost 0 bases and 2 bases, in that order; junction bases with no gene match: 4. The CDR3 extends over 15 amino acids. CDR1 is MGHRA and CDR2 is YSYEKL in the germline V gene. J is TRBJ2-7 and V is TRBV4-1; 7 nucleotides line up with TRBD1. This clonotype was sampled from a man between 18 and 29 years old in good health. The sample taken for sequencing was memory CD4+ T cells sorted from blood. Stated subset: CD45RA-negative fraction. The CDR3 DNA reads TGCGCCAGCAGCCAAGATTTGGACAGGCCCTACGAGCAGTACTTC. Amino acids: CASSQDLDRPYEQYF.